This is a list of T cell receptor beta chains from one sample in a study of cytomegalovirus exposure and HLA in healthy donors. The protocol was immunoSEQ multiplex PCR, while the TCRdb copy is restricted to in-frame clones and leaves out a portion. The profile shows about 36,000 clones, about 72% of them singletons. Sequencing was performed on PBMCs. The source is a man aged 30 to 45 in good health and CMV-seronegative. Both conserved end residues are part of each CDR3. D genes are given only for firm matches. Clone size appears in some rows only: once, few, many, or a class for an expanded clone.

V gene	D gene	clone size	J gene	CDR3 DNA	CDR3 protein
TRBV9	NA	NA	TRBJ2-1	TGTGCCAGCAGCAGCAACACTAGGAATGAGCAGTTCTTC	CASSSNTRNEQFF
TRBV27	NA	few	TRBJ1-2	TGTGCCAGCAGACAAAACTATGGCTACACCTTC	CASRQNYGYTF
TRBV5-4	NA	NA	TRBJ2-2	TGTGCCAGCAGCCTCAGGCGACAAAACACCGGGGAGCTGTTTTTT	CASSLRRQNTGELFF
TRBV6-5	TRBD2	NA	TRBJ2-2	TGTGCCAGCAGTCGGACTAGCGCGAACACCGGGGAGCTGTTTTTT	CASSRTSANTGELFF
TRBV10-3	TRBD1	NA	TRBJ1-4	TGTGCCACTGGACAGGCGGTAAATGAAAAACTGTTTTTT	CATGQAVNEKLFF
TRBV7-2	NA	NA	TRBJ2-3	TGTGCCAGCAGCCCCCGCGGGCTTCGCACAGATACGCAGTATTTT	CASSPRGLRTDTQYF
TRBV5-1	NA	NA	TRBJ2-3	TGCGCCAGCAGCAGGGGGGAGGGGCCGAGAAGCACAGATACGCAGTATTTT	CASSRGEGPRSTDTQYF
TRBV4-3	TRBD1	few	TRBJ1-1	TGCGCCAGCAGCCAGCCCCGGACAGGGAACACTGAAGCTTTCTTT	CASSQPRTGNTEAFF
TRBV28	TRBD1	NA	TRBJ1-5	TGTGCCAGCAGTTTGGGGACAGGGTACCAGCCCCAGCATTTT	CASSLGTGYQPQHF
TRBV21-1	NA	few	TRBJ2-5	TGTGCCAGCAGCCCCTCGGGGGTCCAAGAGACCCAGTACTTC	CASSPSGVQETQYF
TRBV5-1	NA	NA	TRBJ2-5	TGCGCCAGCAGCTTGGCACAGCAAACCCAGTACTTC	CASSLAQQTQYF
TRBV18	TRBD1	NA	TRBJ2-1	TGTGCCAGCTCACGACAGGGCGATGAGCAGTTCTTC	CASSRQGDEQFF
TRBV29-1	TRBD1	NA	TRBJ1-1	TGCAGCGTTGAAGATCTTTCCCCGGGACAGGGTGCTTTCTTT	CSVEDLSPGQGAFF
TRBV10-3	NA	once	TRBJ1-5	TGTGCCATCAGTCCACAGGGTAGCAATCAGCCCCAGCATTTT	CAISPQGSNQPQHF
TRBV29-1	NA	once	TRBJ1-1	TGCAGCGTGACAGAGAACACTGAAGCTTTCTTT	CSVTENTEAFF
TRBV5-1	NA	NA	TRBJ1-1	TGCGCCACCACAAAGGGGTCTGAAGCTTTCTTT	CATTKGSEAFF
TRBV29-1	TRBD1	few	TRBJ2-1	TGCAGCGTTGACGAGACAGGGGGCTACAATGAGCAGTTCTTC	CSVDETGGYNEQFF
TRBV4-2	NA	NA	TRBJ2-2	TGTGCCAGCAGCCGGAGACTAGAAAGCACCGGGGAGCTGTTTTTT	CASSRRLESTGELFF
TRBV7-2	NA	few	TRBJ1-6	TGTGCCAGCAGCTTAGGATTGTATGGGAGCCTCCACTTT	CASSLGLYGSLHF
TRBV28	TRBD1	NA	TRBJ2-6	TGTGCCAGCAGCCCGGACAGGGGGGACTCTGGGGCCAACGTCCTGACTTTC	CASSPDRGDSGANVLTF
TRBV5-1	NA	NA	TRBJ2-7	TGCGCCAGCAGGGTGACAGCTAACTCCTACGAGCAGTACTTC	CASRVTANSYEQYF
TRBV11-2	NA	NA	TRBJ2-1	TGTGCCAGCAGCCCCCCTGCGATGAATGAGCAGTTCTTC	CASSPPAMNEQFF
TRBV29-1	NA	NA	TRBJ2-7	TGCAGCGCATCAACGGGGTCCTACGAGCAGTACTTC	CSASTGSYEQYF
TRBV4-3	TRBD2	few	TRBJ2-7	TGCGCCAGCAGCCAAGAACTAGCGAGGGAGCAGTACTTC	CASSQELAREQYF
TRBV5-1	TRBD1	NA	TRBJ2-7	TGCGCCAGCAGCACGGACAGGACCTACGAGCAGTACTTC	CASSTDRTYEQYF
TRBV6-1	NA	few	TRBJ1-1	TGTGCCAGCAGTGCTGTTGGCGGGGGACGCGCTGAAGCTTTCTTT	CASSAVGGGRAEAFF
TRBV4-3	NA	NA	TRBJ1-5	TGCGCCAGCAGCCAAGAGGGCAGGGGTGACCAGCCCCAGCATTTT	CASSQEGRGDQPQHF
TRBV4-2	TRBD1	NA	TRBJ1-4	TGTGCCAGCAGCCAAGGTAGACAGGGGTCGGATGAAAAACTGTTTTTT	CASSQGRQGSDEKLFF
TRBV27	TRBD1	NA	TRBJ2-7	TGTGCCAGCAGTTTCTTGGACAGGGTCTACGAGCAGTACTTC	CASSFLDRVYEQYF
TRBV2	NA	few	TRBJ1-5	TGTGCCAGCAGAGCAGGGGAAGGAGGTCAGCCCCAGCATTTT	CASRAGEGGQPQHF
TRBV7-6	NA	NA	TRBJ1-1	TGTGCCAGCAGCACCTCAAACAGGGTTGGGACTGAAGCTTTCTTT	CASSTSNRVGTEAFF
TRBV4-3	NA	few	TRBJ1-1	TGCGCCAGCAGCCCCGGGCAGGGTGAAGCTTTCTTT	CASSPGQGEAFF
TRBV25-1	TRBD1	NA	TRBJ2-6	TGTGCCAGCAGTGGGACAGGGGGTTCTGGGGCCAACGTCCTGACTTTC	CASSGTGGSGANVLTF
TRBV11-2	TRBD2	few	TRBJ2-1	TGTGCCAGCAGCTTAGGGGTAGCGGGGGGCTCCTACAATGAGCAGTTCTTC	CASSLGVAGGSYNEQFF
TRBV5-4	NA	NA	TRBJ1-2	TGTGCCAGCAGATCCGCCGGAGGTGGCTACACCTTC	CASRSAGGGYTF